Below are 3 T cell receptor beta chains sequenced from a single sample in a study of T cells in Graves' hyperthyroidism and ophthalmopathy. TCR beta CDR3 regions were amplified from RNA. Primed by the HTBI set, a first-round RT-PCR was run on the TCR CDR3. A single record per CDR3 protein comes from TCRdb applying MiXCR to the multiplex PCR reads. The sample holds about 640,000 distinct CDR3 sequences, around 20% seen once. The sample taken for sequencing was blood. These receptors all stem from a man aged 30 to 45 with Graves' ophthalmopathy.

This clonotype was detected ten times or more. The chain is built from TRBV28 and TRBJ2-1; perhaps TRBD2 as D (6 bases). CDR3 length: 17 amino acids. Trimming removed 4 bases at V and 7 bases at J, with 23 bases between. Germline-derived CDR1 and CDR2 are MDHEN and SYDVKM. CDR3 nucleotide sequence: TGTGCCAGCAGTTCCCACCAACTAGCAATCAAGGGTAATGAGCAGTTCTTC. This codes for CASSSHQLAIKGNEQFF.

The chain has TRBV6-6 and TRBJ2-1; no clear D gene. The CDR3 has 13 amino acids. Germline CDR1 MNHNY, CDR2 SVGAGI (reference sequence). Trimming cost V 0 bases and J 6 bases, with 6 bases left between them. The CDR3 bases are TGTGCCAGCAGTTACTCGCGTGGCAATGAGCAGTTCTTC. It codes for CASSYSRGNEQFF.

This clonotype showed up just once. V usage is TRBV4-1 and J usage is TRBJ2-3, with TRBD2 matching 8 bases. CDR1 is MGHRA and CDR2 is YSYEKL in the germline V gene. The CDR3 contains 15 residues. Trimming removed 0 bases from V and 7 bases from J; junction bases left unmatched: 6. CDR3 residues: CASSQEGTSGYTQYF. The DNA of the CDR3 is TGCGCCAGCAGCCAAGAAGGCACTAGCGGTTATACGCAGTATTTT.